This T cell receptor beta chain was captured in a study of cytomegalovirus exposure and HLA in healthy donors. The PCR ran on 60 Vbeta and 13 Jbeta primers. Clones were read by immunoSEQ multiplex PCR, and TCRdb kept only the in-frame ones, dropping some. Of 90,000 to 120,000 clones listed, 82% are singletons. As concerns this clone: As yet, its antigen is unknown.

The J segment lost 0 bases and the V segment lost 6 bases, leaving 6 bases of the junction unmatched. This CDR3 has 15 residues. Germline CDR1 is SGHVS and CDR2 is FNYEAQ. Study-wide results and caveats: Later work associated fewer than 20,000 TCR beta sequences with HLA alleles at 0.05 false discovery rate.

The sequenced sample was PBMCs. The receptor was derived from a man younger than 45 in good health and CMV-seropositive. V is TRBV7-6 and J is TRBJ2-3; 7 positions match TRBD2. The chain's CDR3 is CASSSPGGSTDTQYF. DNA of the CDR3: TGTGCCAGCAGTAGTCCGGGGGGAAGCACAGATACGCAGTATTTT.